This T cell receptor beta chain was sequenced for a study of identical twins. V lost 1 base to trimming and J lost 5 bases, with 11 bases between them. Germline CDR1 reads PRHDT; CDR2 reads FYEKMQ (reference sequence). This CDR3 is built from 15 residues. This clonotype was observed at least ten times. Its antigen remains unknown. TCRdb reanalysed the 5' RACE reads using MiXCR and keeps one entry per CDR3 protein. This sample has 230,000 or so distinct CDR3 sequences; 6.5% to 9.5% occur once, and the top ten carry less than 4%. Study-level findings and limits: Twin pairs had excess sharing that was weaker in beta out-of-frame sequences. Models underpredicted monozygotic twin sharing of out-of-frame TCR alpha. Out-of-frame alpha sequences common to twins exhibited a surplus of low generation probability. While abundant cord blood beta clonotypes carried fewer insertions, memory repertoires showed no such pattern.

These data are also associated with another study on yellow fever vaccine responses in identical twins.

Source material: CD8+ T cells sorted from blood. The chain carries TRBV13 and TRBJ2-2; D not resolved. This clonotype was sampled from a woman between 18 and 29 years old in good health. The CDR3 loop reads CASSLEEMGTGELFF. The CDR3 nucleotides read TGTGCCAGCAGCTTAGAAGAGATGGGAACCGGGGAGCTGTTTTTT.